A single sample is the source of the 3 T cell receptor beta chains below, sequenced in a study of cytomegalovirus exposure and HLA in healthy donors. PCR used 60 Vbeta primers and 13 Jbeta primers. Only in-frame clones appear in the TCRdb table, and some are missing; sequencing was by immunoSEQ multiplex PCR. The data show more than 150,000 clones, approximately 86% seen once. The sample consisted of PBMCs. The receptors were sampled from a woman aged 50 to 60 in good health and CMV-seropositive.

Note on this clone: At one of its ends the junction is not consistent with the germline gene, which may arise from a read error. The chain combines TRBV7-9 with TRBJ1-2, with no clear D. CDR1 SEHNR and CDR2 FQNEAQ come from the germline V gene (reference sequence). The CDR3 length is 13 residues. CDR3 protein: CSSSFPSSYGYTF. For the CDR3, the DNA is TGTTCCAGCAGCTTCCCCTCGTCCTATGGCTACACCTTC.

The CDR3 nucleotides read TGTGCCAGCAGCACCTTGTCCGGGACAGGGGACGAAAAACTGTTTTTT. Its translation: CASSTLSGTGDEKLFF. The genes are TRBV5-8 and TRBJ1-4, with 10 nucleotides matching TRBD1. Germline V gives CDR1 SGHTS, CDR2 YDEGEE. The CDR3 sequence is 16 residues long. V lost 4 bases, J lost 8 bases, and 11 bases stayed unmatched.

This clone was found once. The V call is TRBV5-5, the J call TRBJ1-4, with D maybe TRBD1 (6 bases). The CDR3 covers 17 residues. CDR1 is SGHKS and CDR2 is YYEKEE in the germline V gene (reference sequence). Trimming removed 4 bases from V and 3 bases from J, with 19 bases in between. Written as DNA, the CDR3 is TGTGCCAGCAGCCCAAAACGGGGGGGACAAGCTAATGAAAAACTGTTTTTT. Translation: CASSPKRGGQANEKLFF.